This T cell receptor beta chain appears in the sequencing data of a study of blood T cell repertoires in COVID-19. Study background: COVID-19 samples collected from the United States, Italy and Spain covered acute and convalescent phases. From T cells, B-cell-depleted T cells, or PBMCs came the material, which was cDNA or gDNA.

Clones were sequenced by immunoSEQ multiplex PCR, and TCRdb holds only the in-frame ones, with some missing. This sample has roughly 50,000 clones, with about 82% found just once. Looked up from germline, CDR1 is LNHDA and CDR2 is SQIVND (reference sequence). There are 15 residues in the CDR3. Trimming left V 2 bases short and J 4 bases short, with 14 bases between. The sequencing input was peripheral blood. V and J are TRBV19 and TRBJ2-5; a weak D match, TRBD2 (6 bases). The receptor's source is a woman in her sixties with acute or convalescent COVID-19. CDR3 sequence (DNA): TGTGCCAGTAGTATACAACAGGAGGGTATAGAGACCCAGTACTTC. As protein: CASSIQQEGIETQYF.